The clone carrying this T cell receptor beta chain was counted once. Its antigen is not known. Its ends do not fully match the called genes, so a read error is possible. The data were obtained in a study of cytomegalovirus exposure and HLA in healthy donors. Points from the study as a whole: Most sequenced TCRs were rare (though some public TCRs occurred in many donors). Researchers catalogued about 150 TCR beta chains as cytomegalovirus-associated.

It was with 60 Vbeta and 13 Jbeta primers that the PCR ran. Libraries were prepared by immunoSEQ multiplex PCR; TCRdb keeps only in-frame clonotypes and omits some of them. The sample shows around 55,000 clones, approximately 80% of them seen only once. This CDR3 comprises 18 residues. CDR1 is GTSNPN and CDR2 is SVGIG in the germline V gene (reference sequence). This clonotype was sampled from a female donor in good health and CMV-seronegative. The V and J genes are TRBV30 and TRBJ2-3; 12 positions match TRBD1. The source material was PBMCs. This chain's CDR3 is CAWSTGQGASLVPDMQYF. CDR3 DNA sequence: TGTGCCTGGAGTACGGGACAGGGGGCGTCTTTGGTCCCAGATATGCAGTATTTT. Using reference TRBV30 and TRBJ2-3 for the parts outside the CDR3, the full variable domain is SQTIHQWPATLVQPVGSPLSLECTVEGTSNPNLYWYRQAAGRGLQLLFYSVGIGQISSEVPQNLSASRPQDRQFILSSKKLLLSDSGFYLCAWSTGQGASLVPDMQYFGPGTRLTVL.